Listed here are 25 T cell receptor beta chains from one sample, sequenced in a study of T cells in localized non-small cell lung cancer. Sequencing was performed with immunoSEQ multiplex PCR; in TCRdb, only in-frame clones are kept and a portion is missing. The sample holds roughly 30,000 clones, about 90% seen once. Sequenced material: peripheral blood mononuclear cells, taken before any cancer treatment. The source of these receptors is a woman aged 35 to 70 with stage III lung adenocarcinoma.

This clone is a singleton in its sample. The chain combines TRBV19 with TRBJ2-1; D ambiguous. Trimming took 1 base from V and 3 from J, leaving 7 bases between them. The CDR3 runs to 14 residues. Germline V gene sequence: CDR1 LNHDA, CDR2 SQIVND (reference sequence). The CDR3 nucleotides are TGTGCCAGTAGTATAGTCGGCAGCTACAATGAGCAGTTCTTC. Encoded protein: CASSIVGSYNEQFF.

V gene TRBV7-2 combines with J gene TRBJ2-2; 9 bases align to TRBD1. Germline CDR1 SGHTA, CDR2 FQGNSA. The CDR3 loop spans 14 amino acids. With 6 bases clipped from V and 6 bases from J, the junction kept 5 bases outside the gene matches. The CDR3 spells CASRRTGVAGELFF. In nucleotides, the CDR3 is TGTGCCAGCAGACGGACAGGGGTTGCCGGGGAGCTGTTTTTT.

The chain recombines TRBV10-3 with TRBJ1-1, with D tentatively TRBD1 (5 bases). The V and J ends lost 9 bases and 2 bases respectively, with 10 bases between them. The CDR3 runs 12 residues. Per germline, CDR1 ENHRY and CDR2 SYGVKD. The CDR3 region has the DNA TGTGCCATAAAACAGGCAAACACTGAAGCTTTCTTT. Encoded protein: CAIKQANTEAFF.

The chain combines TRBV2 with TRBJ1-4; D unresolved. Between the trimmed V and J ends, which lost 4 bases and 2 bases, there was a span of 8 bases. Germline V CDR1 and CDR2: SNHLY, FYNNEI. This CDR3 is 14 amino acids long. CDR3 sequence reads: CASSGQPTNEKLFF. The CDR3 DNA reads TGTGCCAGCAGTGGACAACCTACTAATGAAAAACTGTTTTTT.

Here the CDR3 DNA reads TGTGCCAGCAGCTTATACCTGGGATCAGGAAAACTGTTTTTT. Amino acid sequence: CASSLYLGSGKLFF. The rearrangement joins TRBV11-2 to TRBJ1-4; D is unresolved. V lost 2 bases to trimming and J lost 10 bases, with 14 bases between them. Germline V gene lookup returns CDR1 SGHAT and CDR2 FQNNGV. There are 14 residues in the CDR3.

The V and J genes are TRBV5-4 and TRBJ2-5, with D possibly TRBD1 on 5 matching bases. The CDR3 has 14 amino acids. Trimming stripped 1 base from V and 4 bases from J, with 11 bases between. The germline V gene has CDR1 SGHNT and CDR2 YYREEE (reference sequence). CDR3 in DNA: TGTGCCAGCAGCTTGACGCAGGGCGCAGAGACCCAGTACTTC. This gives the protein CASSLTQGAETQYF.

This chain's CDR3 is CASSVGGTEAFF. CDR3 sequence (DNA): TGTGCCAGTTCCGTAGGGGGTACTGAAGCTTTCTTT. The genes are TRBV19 and TRBJ1-1; tentatively, D is TRBD1 (6 bases). The CDR3 loop spans 12 amino acids. Trimming left V 8 bases short and J 5 bases short, with 12 bases between. Germline CDR1 is LNHDA and CDR2 is SQIVND (reference sequence).

This clone was recorded only once. The chain links TRBV2 to TRBJ2-3; 9 bases are shared with TRBD2. From germline, CDR1 is SNHLY and CDR2 FYNNEI. The junction had 4 bases not matched to a gene; V was cut back by 2 bases and J by 4 bases. This CDR3 is built from 15 residues. CDR3 nucleotides: TGTGCCAGCAGTGAACCGCGGGAGGGTGCAGATACGCAGTATTTT. Translated: CASSEPREGADTQYF.

The gene calls are TRBV19 and TRBJ1-6; 7 bases agree with TRBD1. This CDR3 spans 16 amino acids. CDR1 and CDR2 (germline): LNHDA, SQIVND (reference sequence). V lost 5 bases to trimming and J lost 0 bases; unmatched junction nucleotides: 4. The chain's CDR3 is CASSSDRSSYNSPLHF. In DNA form, the CDR3 reads TGTGCCAGTAGTTCGGACAGGAGCTCCTATAATTCACCCCTCCACTTT.

The genes are TRBV12-5 and TRBJ2-1; 8 bases are shared with TRBD2. This CDR3 has 17 amino acids. The trim removed 3 bases at V and 3 bases at J, leaving 10 bases unmatched. Looked up from germline, CDR1 is LGHNT and CDR2 is FRNRAP. The CDR3 here is CASGFPSAGGSYNEQFF. DNA of the CDR3: TGTGCTAGTGGTTTCCCCTCGGCGGGAGGTAGCTACAATGAGCAGTTCTTC.

The chain couples TRBV29-1 to TRBJ2-7; 7 bases are a match to TRBD1. Germline trimming cut 0 bases from V and 3 bases from J; bases unmatched to any gene: 2. The CDR3 loop spans 13 amino acids. Germline CDR1 is SQVTM and CDR2 is ANQGSEA. CDR3 amino acids: CSVEDDRVYEQYF. DNA of the CDR3: TGCAGCGTTGAAGATGACAGGGTCTACGAGCAGTACTTC.

The chain couples TRBV11-3 to TRBJ1-2, with D hard to call. In germline, CDR1 is SGHNT, CDR2 YENEEA. CDR3 length: 13 amino acids. V was cut by 2 bases and J by 6 bases, with 10 bases left in between. CDR3 residues: CASSLLIRDGYTF. In nucleotides, the CDR3 is TGTGCCAGCAGCTTATTAATTCGCGATGGCTACACCTTC.

The gene calls are TRBV11-2 and TRBJ2-7, with unresolved D. V was pared by 7 bases and J by 5 bases, with 15 bases between. CDR1 is SGHAT, CDR2 FQNNGV, per germline. The CDR3 is 13 amino acids. The CDR3 reads CASNFEGSDEQYF. The CDR3 region has the DNA TGTGCCAGCAACTTCGAAGGGTCGGACGAGCAGTACTTC. Variable domain in full (rest from reference TRBV11-2 and TRBJ2-7): EAGVAQSPRYKIIEKRQSVAFWCNPISGHATLYWYQQILGQGPKLLIQFQNNGVVDDSQLPKDRFSAERLKGVDSTLKIQPAKLEDSAVYLCASNFEGSDEQYFGPGTRLTVT.

This chain connects TRBV7-9 to TRBJ2-3; D might be TRBD1 (6 bases). Germline CDR1 reads SEHNR; CDR2 reads FQNEAQ (reference sequence). The CDR3 covers 14 residues. V was shortened by 1 base and J by 4 bases, with 9 bases between the two germline ends. CDR3 sequence (DNA): TGTGCCAGCAGCTTAGTGGGACAAGCAGATACGCAGTATTTT. Translation: CASSLVGQADTQYF.

This chain connects TRBV30 to TRBJ1-4; tentative D call: TRBD1 (5 bases). Deletions cut 2 bases from V and 12 bases from J, with 16 bases between. This CDR3 is 13 amino acids long. Germline V gene data show CDR1 as GTSNPN and CDR2 as SVGIG (reference sequence). The CDR3 here is CAWSRDRRGELFF. DNA of the CDR3: TGTGCCTGGAGTCGGGATCGCCGGGGGGAACTGTTTTTT.

The V and J genes are TRBV29-1 and TRBJ2-3; 10 bases fit TRBD1. V trimming: 5 bases; J trimming: 3 bases; junction bases outside the gene matches: 2. This CDR3 region has 13 residues. Germline V lookup: CDR1 SQVTM, CDR2 ANQGSEA. The CDR3 loop reads CSVRDRGTDTQYF. The CDR3 nucleotides read TGCAGCGTTCGGGACAGGGGAACAGATACGCAGTATTTT.

V and J are TRBV11-2 and TRBJ2-1, with D unresolved. Germline V lookup: CDR1 SGHAT, CDR2 FQNNGV. Trimming removed 5 bases at V and 4 bases at J, with 12 bases between. The CDR3 contains 14 residues. CDR3 bases: TGTGCCAGCAGCACCGTAATCCGTTACAATGAGCAGTTCTTC. Protein: CASSTVIRYNEQFF.

The chain employs TRBV14 and TRBJ2-2; D is perhaps TRBD2 (5 bases). This CDR3 is built from 15 residues. The germline V and J ends were trimmed by 4 bases and 1 base, with 10 bases remaining between them. From germline, CDR1 is SGHDN and CDR2 FVKESK. This CDR3 reads CASSPIEGNTGELFF. The CDR3 DNA reads TGTGCCAGCAGCCCTATTGAGGGGAACACCGGGGAGCTGTTTTTT.

The chain is built from TRBV30 and TRBJ2-5, with TRBD2 identical over 9 bases. V was pared by 2 bases and J by 5 bases, with 3 bases of the junction left unmatched. Per germline, CDR1 GTSNPN and CDR2 SVGIG (reference sequence). This CDR3 comprises 13 residues. Here the CDR3 reads CAWSMRGGETQYF. The CDR3 DNA sequence: TGTGCCTGGAGTATGCGGGGGGGGGAGACCCAGTACTTC.

This chain links TRBV28 with TRBJ1-2; 7 nucleotides agree with TRBD1. There are 16 residues in the CDR3. J was trimmed by 5 bases and V by 4 bases; bases with no gene match: 13. CDR1 and CDR2 from the germline V gene are MDHEN and SYDVKM. For the CDR3, the DNA is TGTGCCAGCAGTTCGACCCTTAACAGGGGTGGATATGGCTACACCTTC. This sequence encodes CASSSTLNRGGYGYTF.

The chain recombines TRBV19 with TRBJ1-1; D gene uncertain. Germline values: CDR1 LNHDA, CDR2 SQIVND (reference sequence). The CDR3 sequence is 13 residues long. With 4 bases removed from V and 0 bases from J, the gap between germline ends came to 6 bases. CDR3: CASSTDLNTEAFF. CDR3 coding DNA: TGTGCCAGTAGTACGGACCTGAACACTGAAGCTTTCTTT.

The chain joins TRBV18 to TRBJ1-1, with D possibly TRBD1 on 6 matching bases. Trimming took 4 bases from V and 0 from J, leaving 9 bases between them. CDR3 size: 14 residues. Germline CDR1 reads KGHSH; CDR2 reads LQKENI. DNA for the CDR3: TGTGCCAGCTCACGGGACACCATGAACACTGAAGCTTTCTTT. Amino acids: CASSRDTMNTEAFF.

Written as DNA, the CDR3 is TGTGCCAGCAGCTTATCGCCGGGGGACAGGTCGAATGAGCAGTTCTTC. This gives the protein CASSLSPGDRSNEQFF. The chain is built from TRBV7-2 and TRBJ2-1, with 8 bases matching TRBD1. Germline loops: CDR1 SGHTA, CDR2 FQGNSA. This CDR3 has 16 residues. The V and J ends lost 2 bases and 7 bases, in that order; junction bases with no gene match: 10. Supplemented by reference TRBV7-2 and TRBJ2-1, the full variable domain reads GAGVSQSPSNKVTEKGKDVELRCDPISGHTALYWYRQSLGQGLEFLIYFQGNSAPDKSGLPSDRFSAERTGGSVSTLTIQRTQQEDSAVYLCASSLSPGDRSNEQFFGPGTRLTVL.

This clone was counted a single time. This rearrangement joins TRBV7-8 to TRBJ1-6; no clear D gene. Germline-derived CDR1 and CDR2 are SGHVS and FQNEAQ. This CDR3 is built from 13 residues. V was shortened by 4 bases and J by 7 bases, with 8 bases between the two germline ends. The CDR3 sequence: CASSSLWNSPLHF. The CDR3 DNA sequence: TGTGCCAGCAGCTCCCTTTGGAATTCACCCCTCCACTTT.

The chain is built from TRBV19 and TRBJ2-3, with TRBD1 as a possible D gene (6 bases). Trimming removed 5 bases from V and 2 bases from J, with 11 bases in between. Germline V lookup: CDR1 LNHDA, CDR2 SQIVND (reference sequence). The CDR3 extends over 14 amino acids. CDR3 region: CASSSGTITDTQYF. As DNA, the CDR3 is TGTGCCAGTAGTTCCGGGACAATCACAGATACGCAGTATTTT.